This T cell receptor beta chain was sequenced in a study of blood T cell repertoires in COVID-19. Whole-study context: From the United States, Italy and Spain came samples of acute and convalescent COVID-19.

Germline CDR1 and CDR2: MNHEY and SVGAGI. V shed 2 bases and J shed 9 bases, with 14 bases lying between them. This CDR3 is built from 15 residues. Produced via immunoSEQ multiplex PCR; TCRdb's table is partial and in-frame only. Of around 260,000 clones in the sample, about 88% were seen once. Sequenced sample: peripheral blood. The rearrangement joins TRBV6-5 to TRBJ1-6, with a tentative D call TRBD1 (5 bases). This receptor was identified in a man younger than 35 with active or convalescent COVID-19. The CDR3 DNA sequence: TGTGCCAGCAGTTACCGATACGGTGACAGTTCACCCCTCCACTTT. Amino acid sequence: CASSYRYGDSSPLHF.